This passage covers 11 T cell receptor beta chains from one sample sequenced in a study of breast tumors, draining lymph nodes, adjacent tissues. Each CDR3 protein is one row after TCRdb ran MiXCR on the multiplex PCR reads. The repertoire consists of 30,000 to 40,000 distinct CDR3 sequences, with 36% occurring once and the leading ten covering roughly 11%. The sequencing input was breast tumor tissue. Receptors originate from a female donor with breast cancer. Some clones in this sample may be carry-over from other donors' samples.

Turning to this clonotype: This could be a read error, since a much larger clone is one nucleotide away. The chain combines TRBV29-1 with TRBJ2-7; 7 bases agree with TRBD2. The CDR3 has 13 amino acids. V trimming: 1 base; J trimming: 6 bases; junction bases outside the gene matches: 6. Looked up from germline, CDR1 is SQVTM and CDR2 is ANQGSEA. The CDR3: CSVEASGTGEQYF. As DNA, the CDR3 is TGCAGCGTTGAAGCCAGCGGGACCGGCGAGCAGTACTTC.

This clonotype appeared many times. The chain employs TRBV30 and TRBJ2-7; no firm D call. The germline V gene encodes CDR1 GTSNPN and CDR2 SVGIG (reference sequence). V gave up 3 bases and J gave up 3 bases, with 6 bases separating them. The CDR3 totals 11 residues. The CDR3 region is CAWSSRYEQYF. CDR3 DNA: TGTGCCTGGAGCAGCCGCTACGAGCAGTACTTC.

Many counts were recorded for this clonotype. The V gene is TRBV4-1, the J gene TRBJ2-7; TRBD1 or TRBD2 may be the D gene (5 bases each). Germline V lookup: CDR1 MGHRA, CDR2 YSYEKL. The CDR3 sequence is 15 residues long. The germline V and J ends were trimmed by 0 bases and 0 bases, with 9 bases remaining between them. In nucleotides, the CDR3 is TGCGCCAGCAGCCAAGAGGGGGACGGCTCCTACGAGCAGTACTTC. Its protein is CASSQEGDGSYEQYF.

The V gene is TRBV6-1, the J gene TRBJ2-2; D might be TRBD2 (6 bases). In germline, CDR1 is MNHNS, CDR2 SASEGT. There are 14 residues in the CDR3. V was clipped by 11 bases and J by 0 bases, with 13 bases between them. The CDR3 DNA reads as TGTGCCGCCAGCCGGGACTCGAACACCGGGGAGCTGTTTTTT. This codes for CAASRDSNTGELFF.

The chain employs TRBV30 and TRBJ1-6; D may be TRBD1 (5 bases). V was clipped by 3 bases and J by 7 bases, with 13 bases between them. The CDR3 extends over 14 amino acids. Per germline, CDR1 GTSNPN and CDR2 SVGIG (reference sequence). DNA of the CDR3: TGTGCCTGGAGCAGAGGCAGGGAAAATTCACCCCTCCACTTT. Its protein is CAWSRGRENSPLHF.

There are many counts of this clonotype. The chain combines TRBV29-1 with TRBJ2-5; TRBD1 matches 10 bases. In germline, CDR1 is SQVTM, CDR2 ANQGSEA. V lost 6 bases, J lost 5 bases, and 6 bases stayed unmatched. CDR3 size: 13 residues. CDR3 DNA sequence: TGCAGCGTCGGCCGGACAGGGGGGGAGACCCAGTACTTC. Its protein product is CSVGRTGGETQYF.

The J gene is TRBJ1-6, the V gene TRBV20-1; perhaps TRBD1 as D (6 bases). Germline CDR1 DFQATT, CDR2 SNEGSKA (reference sequence). The length of the CDR3 is 13 residues. Trimming cost V 0 bases and J 14 bases, with 14 bases left between them. The CDR3 reads CSARDFGGRALHF. In DNA, the CDR3 is TGCAGTGCTAGAGATTTCGGGGGGCGGGCCCTCCACTTT.

In its sample, this clonotype was seen many times. The chain combines TRBV19 with TRBJ2-7; D is uncertain. The CDR3 is made up of 11 amino acids. Between the trimmed V and J ends, which lost 5 bases and 3 bases, there was a span of 5 bases. CDR1 LNHDA and CDR2 SQIVND come from the germline V gene (reference sequence). CDR3 nucleotide sequence: TGTGCCAGTAGTGATGGCTACGAGCAGTACTTC. Its protein is CASSDGYEQYF.

This clonotype was picked up many times. The V and J genes are TRBV4-2 and TRBJ1-2; TRBD1 is a possible D gene (6 bases). Germline lookup yields CDR1 LGHNA and CDR2 YNFKEQ. The V end lost 4 bases, the J end lost 5 bases, and 14 bases lay between the germline ends. This CDR3 is built from 14 residues. The CDR3 loop is CASSRGTTEYGYTF. Written as DNA, the CDR3 is TGTGCCAGCAGCCGTGGGACAACGGAATATGGCTACACCTTC.

CDR3: CASSISGGVGELFF. CDR3 coding DNA: TGTGCCAGCAGTATATCAGGGGGGGTCGGGGAGCTGTTTTTT. V and J are TRBV6-1 and TRBJ2-2, with D possibly called TRBD1 or TRBD2 (7 bases each). Trimming removed 5 bases from V and 7 bases from J, with 14 bases in between. The CDR3 spans 14 residues. CDR1 is MNHNS, CDR2 SASEGT, per germline.

This chain connects TRBV28 to TRBJ1-5; D unclear. V gave up 3 bases and J gave up 8 bases, with 20 bases separating them. This CDR3 is 16 amino acids long. From germline, CDR1 is MDHEN and CDR2 SYDVKM. This chain's CDR3 is CASSFRVDGLIKPQHF. The DNA for the CDR3 is TGTGCCAGCAGTTTTAGGGTAGACGGATTAATCAAGCCCCAGCATTTT.